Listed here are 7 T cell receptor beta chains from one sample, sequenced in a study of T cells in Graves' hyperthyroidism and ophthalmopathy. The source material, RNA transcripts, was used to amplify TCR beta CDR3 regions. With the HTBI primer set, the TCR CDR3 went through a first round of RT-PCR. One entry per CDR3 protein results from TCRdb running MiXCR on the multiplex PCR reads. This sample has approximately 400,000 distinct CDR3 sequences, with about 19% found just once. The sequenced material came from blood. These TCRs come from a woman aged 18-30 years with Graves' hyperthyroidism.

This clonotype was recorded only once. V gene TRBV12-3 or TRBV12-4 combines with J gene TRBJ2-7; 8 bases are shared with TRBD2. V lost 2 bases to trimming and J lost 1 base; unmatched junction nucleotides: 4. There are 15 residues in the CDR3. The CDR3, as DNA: TGTGCCAGCAGTTTAAGTTTAGCGGGGTCCTACGAGCAGTACTTC. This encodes CASSLSLAGSYEQYF.

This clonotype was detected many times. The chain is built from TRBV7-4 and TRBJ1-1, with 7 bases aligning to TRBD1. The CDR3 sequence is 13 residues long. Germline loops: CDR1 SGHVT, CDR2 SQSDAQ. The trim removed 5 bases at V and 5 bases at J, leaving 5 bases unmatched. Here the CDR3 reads CASSDRQGTEAFF. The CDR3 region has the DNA TGTGCCAGCAGCGACCGACAGGGTACTGAAGCTTTCTTT.

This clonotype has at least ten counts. This CDR3 is CASGPGTTWGTGELFF. DNA of the CDR3: TGTGCTAGTGGCCCCGGGACCACCTGGGGCACCGGGGAGCTGTTTTTT. The chain combines TRBV12-5 with TRBJ2-2, with D perhaps assigned TRBD1 or TRBD2 (5 bases each). The CDR3 totals 16 residues. Germline V gene sequence: CDR1 LGHNT, CDR2 FRNRAP. The germline V and J ends were trimmed by 6 bases and 4 bases, with 18 bases remaining between them.

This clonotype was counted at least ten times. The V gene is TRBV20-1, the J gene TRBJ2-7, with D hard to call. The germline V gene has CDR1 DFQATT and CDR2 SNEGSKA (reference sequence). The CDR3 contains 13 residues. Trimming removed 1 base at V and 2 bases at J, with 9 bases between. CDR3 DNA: TGCAGTGCTAGAGGTGGCAGAACCTACGAGCAGTACTTC. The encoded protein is CSARGGRTYEQYF.

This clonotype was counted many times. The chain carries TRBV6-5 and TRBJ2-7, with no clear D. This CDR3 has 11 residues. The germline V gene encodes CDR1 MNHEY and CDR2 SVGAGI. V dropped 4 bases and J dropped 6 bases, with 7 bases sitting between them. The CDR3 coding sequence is TGTGCCAGCAGTTGGATGGGCGAGCAGTACTTC. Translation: CASSWMGEQYF.

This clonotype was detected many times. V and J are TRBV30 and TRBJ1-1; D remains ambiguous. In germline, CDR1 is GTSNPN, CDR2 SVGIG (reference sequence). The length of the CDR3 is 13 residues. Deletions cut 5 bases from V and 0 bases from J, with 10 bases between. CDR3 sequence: CAWAAIMNTEAFF. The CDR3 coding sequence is TGTGCCTGGGCCGCCATCATGAACACTGAAGCTTTCTTT. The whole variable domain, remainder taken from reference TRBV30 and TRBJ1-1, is SQTIHQWPATLVQPVGSPLSLECTVEGTSNPNLYWYRQAAGRGLQLLFYSVGIGQISSEVPQNLSASRPQDRQFILSSKKLLLSDSGFYLCAWAAIMNTEAFFGQGTRLTVV.

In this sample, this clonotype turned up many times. The CDR3 spells CASSLGGEQPQHF. The CDR3 DNA is TGTGCCAGCAGCTTAGGCGGGGAACAGCCCCAGCATTTT. This rearrangement joins TRBV11-2 to TRBJ1-5; D uncertain. The V end was cut by 1 base, the J end by 7 bases, with 8 bases between. From germline, CDR1 is SGHAT and CDR2 FQNNGV. The CDR3 totals 13 residues.